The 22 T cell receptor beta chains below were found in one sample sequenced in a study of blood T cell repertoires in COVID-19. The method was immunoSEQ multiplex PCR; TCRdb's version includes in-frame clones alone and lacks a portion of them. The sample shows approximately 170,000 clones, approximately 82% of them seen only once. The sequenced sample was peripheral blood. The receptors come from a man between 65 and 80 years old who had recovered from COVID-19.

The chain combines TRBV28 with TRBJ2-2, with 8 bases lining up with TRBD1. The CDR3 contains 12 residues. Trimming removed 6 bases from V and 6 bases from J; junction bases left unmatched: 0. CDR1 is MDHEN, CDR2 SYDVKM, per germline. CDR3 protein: CASRQGAGELFF. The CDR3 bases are TGTGCCAGCAGACAGGGGGCCGGGGAGCTGTTTTTT.

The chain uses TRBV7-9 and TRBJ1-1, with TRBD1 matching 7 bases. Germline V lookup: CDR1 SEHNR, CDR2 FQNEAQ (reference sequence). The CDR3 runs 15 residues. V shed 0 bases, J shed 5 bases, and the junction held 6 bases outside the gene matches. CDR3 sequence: CASSLAGTAGTEAFF. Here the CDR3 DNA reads TGTGCCAGCAGCTTAGCGGGGACAGCAGGGACTGAAGCTTTCTTT.

CDR3: CASSSPTSSAETQYF. CDR3 DNA: TGTGCCAGCAGTTCCCCGACTAGCAGCGCAGAGACCCAGTACTTC. This chain uses TRBV28 with TRBJ2-5, with 7 bases identical to TRBD2. Trimming removed 4 bases from V and 4 bases from J; junction bases left unmatched: 9. The CDR3 totals 15 residues. Per the germline V gene, CDR1 is MDHEN and CDR2 is SYDVKM.

The CDR3 nucleotides are TGTGCCAGCAGCAGGACTGGGGGGGACAAAAACATTCAGTACTTC. It translates to CASSRTGGDKNIQYF. The chain uses TRBV6-6 and TRBJ2-4, with TRBD2 matching over 7 bases. CDR1 is MNHNY and CDR2 is SVGAGI in the germline V gene (reference sequence). With 6 bases clipped from V and 3 bases from J, the junction kept 8 bases outside the gene matches. The CDR3 has 15 amino acids.

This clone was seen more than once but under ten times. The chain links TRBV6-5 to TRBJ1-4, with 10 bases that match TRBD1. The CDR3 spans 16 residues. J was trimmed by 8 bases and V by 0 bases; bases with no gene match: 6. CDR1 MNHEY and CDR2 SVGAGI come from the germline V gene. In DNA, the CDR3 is TGTGCCAGCAGTTACTCTCGGACAGGGGGTGCAGAAAAACTGTTTTTT. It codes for CASSYSRTGGAEKLFF.

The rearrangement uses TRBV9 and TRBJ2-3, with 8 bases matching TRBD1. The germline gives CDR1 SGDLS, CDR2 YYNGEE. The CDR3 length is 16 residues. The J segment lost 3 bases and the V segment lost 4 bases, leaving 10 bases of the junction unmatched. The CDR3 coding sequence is TGTGCCAGCAGCCCTCAGCCGGGGACAGGTACAGATACGCAGTATTTT. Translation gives CASSPQPGTGTDTQYF.

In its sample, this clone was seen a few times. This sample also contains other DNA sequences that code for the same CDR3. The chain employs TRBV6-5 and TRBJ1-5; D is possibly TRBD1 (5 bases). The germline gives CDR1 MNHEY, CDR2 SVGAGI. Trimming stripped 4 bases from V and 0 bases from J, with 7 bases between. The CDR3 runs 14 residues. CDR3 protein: CASSFQGSNQPQHF. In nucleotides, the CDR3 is TGTGCCAGCAGTTTTCAGGGTAGCAATCAGCCCCAGCATTTT.

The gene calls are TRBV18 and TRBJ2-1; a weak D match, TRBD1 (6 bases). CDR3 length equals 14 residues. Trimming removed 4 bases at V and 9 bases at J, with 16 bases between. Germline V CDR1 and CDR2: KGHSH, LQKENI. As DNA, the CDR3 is TGTGCCAGCTCACAGGGAAGGACAGTTGGTGAGCAGTTCTTC. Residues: CASSQGRTVGEQFF.

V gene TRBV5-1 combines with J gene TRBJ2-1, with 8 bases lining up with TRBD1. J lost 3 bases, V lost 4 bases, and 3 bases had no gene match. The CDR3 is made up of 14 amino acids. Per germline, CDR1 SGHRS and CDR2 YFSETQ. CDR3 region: CASSQGQVYNEQFF. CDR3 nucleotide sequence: TGCGCCAGCAGCCAGGGACAGGTCTACAATGAGCAGTTCTTC.

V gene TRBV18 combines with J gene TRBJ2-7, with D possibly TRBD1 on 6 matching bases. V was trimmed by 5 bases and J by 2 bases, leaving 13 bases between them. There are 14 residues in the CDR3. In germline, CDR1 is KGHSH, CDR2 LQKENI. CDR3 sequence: CASSATEGAYEQYF. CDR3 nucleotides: TGTGCCAGCTCAGCCACAGAGGGGGCCTACGAGCAGTACTTC.

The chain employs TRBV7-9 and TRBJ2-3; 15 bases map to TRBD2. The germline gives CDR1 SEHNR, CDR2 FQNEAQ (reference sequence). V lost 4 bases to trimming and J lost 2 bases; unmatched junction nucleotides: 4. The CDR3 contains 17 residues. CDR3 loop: CASSSGLAGGNTDTQYF. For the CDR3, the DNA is TGTGCCAGCAGCTCCGGACTAGCGGGAGGGAACACAGATACGCAGTATTTT.

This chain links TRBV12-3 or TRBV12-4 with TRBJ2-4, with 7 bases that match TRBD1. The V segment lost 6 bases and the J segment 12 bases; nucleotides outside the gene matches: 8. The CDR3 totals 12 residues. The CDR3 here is CASRARDRAQYF. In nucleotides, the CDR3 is TGTGCCAGCAGGGCGAGGGACAGAGCTCAGTACTTC.

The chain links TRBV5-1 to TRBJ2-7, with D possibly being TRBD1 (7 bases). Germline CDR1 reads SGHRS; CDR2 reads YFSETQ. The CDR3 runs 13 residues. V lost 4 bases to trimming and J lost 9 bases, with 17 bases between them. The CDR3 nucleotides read TGCGCCAGCAGCCCGGGGGACAGTCAAGGGCAGTACTTC. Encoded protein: CASSPGDSQGQYF.

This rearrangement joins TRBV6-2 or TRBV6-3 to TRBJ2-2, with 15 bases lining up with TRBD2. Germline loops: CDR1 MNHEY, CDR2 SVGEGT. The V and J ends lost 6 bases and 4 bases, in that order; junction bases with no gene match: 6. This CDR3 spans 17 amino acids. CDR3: CASSQGLAGGPTGELFF. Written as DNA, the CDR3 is TGTGCCAGCAGCCAGGGACTAGCGGGAGGCCCCACCGGGGAGCTGTTTTTT.

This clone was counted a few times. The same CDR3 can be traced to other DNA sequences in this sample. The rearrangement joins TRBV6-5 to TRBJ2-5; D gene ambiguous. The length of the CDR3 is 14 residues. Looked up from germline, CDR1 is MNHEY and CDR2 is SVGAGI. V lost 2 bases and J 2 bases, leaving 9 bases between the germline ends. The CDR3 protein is CASSYGTLQETQYF. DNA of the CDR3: TGTGCCAGCAGTTACGGTACTCTACAAGAGACCCAGTACTTC.

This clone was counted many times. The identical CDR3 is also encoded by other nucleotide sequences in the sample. This CDR3 is CASSQGDSSYEQYF. The CDR3 DNA follows: TGCGCCAGCAGCCAAGGAGACAGCTCCTACGAGCAGTACTTC. The rearrangement uses TRBV4-3 and TRBJ2-7; a weak D match, TRBD1 (5 bases). This CDR3 has 14 residues. Deletions cut 1 base from V and 0 bases from J, with 7 bases between. Per the germline V gene, CDR1 is LGHNA and CDR2 is YSLEER.

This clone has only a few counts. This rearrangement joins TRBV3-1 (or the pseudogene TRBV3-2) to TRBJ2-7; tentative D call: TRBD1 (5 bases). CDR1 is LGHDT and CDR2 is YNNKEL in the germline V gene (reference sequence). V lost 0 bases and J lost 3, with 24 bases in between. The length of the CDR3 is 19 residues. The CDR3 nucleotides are TGTGCCAGCAGCCAAGAATCAGGGTTCTCGTTCTGGGGCGACTACGAGCAGTACTTC. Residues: CASSQESGFSFWGDYEQYF.

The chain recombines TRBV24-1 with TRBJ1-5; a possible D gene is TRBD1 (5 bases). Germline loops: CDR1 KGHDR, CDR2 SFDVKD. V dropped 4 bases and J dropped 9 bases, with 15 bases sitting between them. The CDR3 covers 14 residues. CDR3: CATSDSGDIMPQHF. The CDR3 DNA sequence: TGTGCCACCAGTGACTCGGGGGATATAATGCCCCAGCATTTT.

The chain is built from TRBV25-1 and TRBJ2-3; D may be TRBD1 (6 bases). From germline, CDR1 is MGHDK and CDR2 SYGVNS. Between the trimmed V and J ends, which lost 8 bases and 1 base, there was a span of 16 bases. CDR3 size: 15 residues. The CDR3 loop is CASSPTGTRTDTQYF. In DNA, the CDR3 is TGTGCCAGCTCTCCTACAGGGACGCGCACAGATACGCAGTATTTT.

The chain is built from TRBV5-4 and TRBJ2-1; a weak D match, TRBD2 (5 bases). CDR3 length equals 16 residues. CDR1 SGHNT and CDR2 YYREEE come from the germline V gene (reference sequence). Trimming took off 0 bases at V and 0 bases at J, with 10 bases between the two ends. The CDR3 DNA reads TGTGCCAGCAGCTTGGGAATCAGCGGCTCCTACAATGAGCAGTTCTTC. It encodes CASSLGISGSYNEQFF. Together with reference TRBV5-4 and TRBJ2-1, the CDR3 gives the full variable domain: ETGVTQSPTHLIKTRGQQVTLRCSSQSGHNTVSWYQQALGQGPQFIFQYYREEENGRGNFPPRFSGLQFPNYSSELNVNALELDDSALYLCASSLGISGSYNEQFFGPGTRLTVL.

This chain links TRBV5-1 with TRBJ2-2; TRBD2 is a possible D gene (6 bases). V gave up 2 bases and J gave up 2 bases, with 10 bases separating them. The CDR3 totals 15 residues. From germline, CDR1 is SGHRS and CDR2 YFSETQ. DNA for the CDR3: TGCGCCAGCAGCTTAAGGGAGGCCAACACCGGGGAGCTGTTTTTT. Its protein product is CASSLREANTGELFF.

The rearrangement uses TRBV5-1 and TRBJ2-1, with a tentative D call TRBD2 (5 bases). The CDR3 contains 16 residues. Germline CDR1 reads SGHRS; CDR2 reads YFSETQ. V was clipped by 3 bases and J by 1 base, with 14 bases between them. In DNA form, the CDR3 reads TGCGCCAGCAGCTGGGGTCAAGGGAGTTCCTACAATGAGCAGTTCTTC. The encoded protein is CASSWGQGSSYNEQFF.